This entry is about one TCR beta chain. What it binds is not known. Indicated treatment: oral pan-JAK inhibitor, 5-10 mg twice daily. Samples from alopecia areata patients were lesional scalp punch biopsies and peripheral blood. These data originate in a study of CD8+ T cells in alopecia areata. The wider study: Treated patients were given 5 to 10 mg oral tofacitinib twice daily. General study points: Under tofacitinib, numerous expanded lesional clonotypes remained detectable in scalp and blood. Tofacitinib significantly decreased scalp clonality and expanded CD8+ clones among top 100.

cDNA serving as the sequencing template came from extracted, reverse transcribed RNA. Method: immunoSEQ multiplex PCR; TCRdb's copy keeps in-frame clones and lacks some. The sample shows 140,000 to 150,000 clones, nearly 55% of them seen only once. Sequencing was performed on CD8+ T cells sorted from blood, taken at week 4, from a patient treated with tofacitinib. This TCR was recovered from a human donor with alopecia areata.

The CDR3 spells CSVVSTSGYEQYF. DNA of the CDR3: TGCAGCGTTGTATCGACTAGCGGCTACGAGCAGTACTTC. This chain links TRBV29-1 with TRBJ2-7, with TRBD2 matching 9 bases. Trimming removed 4 bases from V and 3 bases from J; junction bases left unmatched: 4. Per the germline V gene, CDR1 is SQVTM and CDR2 is ANQGSEA. The CDR3 extends over 13 amino acids.